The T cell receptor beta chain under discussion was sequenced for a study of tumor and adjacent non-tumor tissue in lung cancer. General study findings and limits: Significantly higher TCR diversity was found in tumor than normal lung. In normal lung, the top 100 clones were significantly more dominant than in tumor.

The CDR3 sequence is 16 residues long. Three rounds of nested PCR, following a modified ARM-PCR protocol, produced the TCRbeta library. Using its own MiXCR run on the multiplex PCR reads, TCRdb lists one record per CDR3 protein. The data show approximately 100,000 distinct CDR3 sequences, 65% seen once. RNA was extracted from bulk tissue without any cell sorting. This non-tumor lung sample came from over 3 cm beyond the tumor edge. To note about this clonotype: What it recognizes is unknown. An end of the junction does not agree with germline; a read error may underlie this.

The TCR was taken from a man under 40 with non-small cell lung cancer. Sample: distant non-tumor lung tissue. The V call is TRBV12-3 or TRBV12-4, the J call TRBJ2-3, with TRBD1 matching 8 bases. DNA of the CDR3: TGTGCCGGCAGGGAGACAGGGGCCAGGGACGCAGATGCGCAGTATTTT. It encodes CAGRETGARDADAQYF.